This TCR beta chain is from a study of blood T cell repertoires in COVID-19. Study as a whole: The origin of the acute and convalescent COVID-19 samples was the United States, Italy and Spain. T cells, B-cell-depleted T cells, or PBMCs provided the cDNA or gDNA that served as material.

The ends lost 4 bases at V and 5 bases at J; junction bases unmatched: 13. The V gene's germline CDR1 is SEHNR and CDR2 FQNEAQ (reference sequence). The CDR3 extends over 16 amino acids. In the original workflow: Researchers report that nucleated cell counts were estimated from reference gene primer amplification. This table comes from immunoSEQ multiplex PCR, and its TCRdb copy is limited to in-frame clones, with some not included. V, J and clone size are taken as reported in that table, and D and trimming were inferred from the DNA itself. Of about 24,000 clones in the sample, around nine tenths were seen once.

The clonotype was recovered from a man aged 50 to 60 with active COVID-19. The chain links TRBV7-9 to TRBJ1-1, with TRBD1 matching 7 bases. Source material: peripheral blood. The CDR3 region has the DNA TGTGCCAGCAGCTCACTTATGACAGGGTCGGGAACTGAAGCTTTCTTT. This sequence encodes CASSSLMTGSGTEAFF.